One and the same sample provided the 9 T cell receptor beta chains below, sequenced in a study of cytomegalovirus exposure and HLA in healthy donors. The PCR used 60 Vbeta and 13 Jbeta primers. Assay: immunoSEQ multiplex PCR; the TCRdb copy retains only in-frame clones and omits some. The sample includes over 150,000 clones, 85% of them seen just once. Specimen: PBMCs. The receptors come from a young man in good health and CMV-seropositive.

A few counts support this clone. The V gene is TRBV5-4, the J gene TRBJ2-1, with 7 positions matching TRBD1. CDR1 and CDR2 (germline): SGHNT, YYREEE (reference sequence). Trimming took 3 bases from V and 5 from J; bases not matched to a gene: 2. The CDR3 has 13 residues. In DNA form, the CDR3 reads TGTGCCAGCAGCTGGGGGACAGACAATGAGCAGTTCTTC. Translating it yields CASSWGTDNEQFF. Full variable domain (rest looked up from reference TRBV5-4 and TRBJ2-1): ETGVTQSPTHLIKTRGQQVTLRCSSQSGHNTVSWYQQALGQGPQFIFQYYREEENGRGNFPPRFSGLQFPNYSSELNVNALELDDSALYLCASSWGTDNEQFFGPGTRLTVL.

This chain joins TRBV5-1 and TRBJ2-1; 10 nucleotides agree with TRBD1. This CDR3 spans 16 amino acids. Trimming took 4 bases from V and 3 from J; bases not matched to a gene: 7. Germline V lookup: CDR1 SGHRS, CDR2 YFSETQ. The CDR3 DNA reads as TGCGCCAGCAGCCGACCGGGACAGGGGTTCTACAATGAGCAGTTCTTC. Protein sequence: CASSRPGQGFYNEQFF.

The V and J genes are TRBV5-5 and TRBJ2-2, with D unresolved. CDR3 length: 13 amino acids. Trimming shortened V by 1 base and J by 5 bases, and 6 bases separated the two germline ends. CDR1 is SGHKS, CDR2 YYEKEE, per germline (reference sequence). CDR3 coding DNA: TGTGCCAGCAGCTTGTTGGCAACCGGGGAGCTGTTTTTT. Protein product: CASSLLATGELFF.

The chain combines TRBV9 with TRBJ1-5, with 7 bases identical to TRBD1. The ends lost 2 bases at V and 4 bases at J; junction bases unmatched: 6. CDR3 length: 15 amino acids. Germline CDR1 is SGDLS and CDR2 is YYNGEE. This CDR3 is CASSVHGQVNQPQHF. CDR3 nucleotides: TGTGCCAGCAGCGTCCATGGACAGGTTAATCAGCCCCAGCATTTT.

V is TRBV11-2 and J is TRBJ2-3; the match to TRBD2 covers 9 bases. J gave up 2 bases and V 5 bases, and 8 bases lay outside the gene matches. This CDR3 comprises 16 residues. Germline V lookup: CDR1 SGHAT, CDR2 FQNNGV. The CDR3 loop reads CASSPQLAGPTDTQYF. The DNA of the CDR3 is TGTGCCAGCAGCCCGCAACTAGCGGGCCCCACAGATACGCAGTATTTT.

V and J are TRBV19 and TRBJ2-7; D is possibly TRBD1 (5 bases). The CDR3 loop spans 17 amino acids. CDR1 and CDR2 (germline): LNHDA, SQIVND (reference sequence). Trimming pared 6 bases from V and 5 bases from J, leaving 26 bases between. The CDR3 is CASSLDSAGQGFNEQYV. For the CDR3, the DNA is TGTGCCAGTAGCCTCGATTCGGCTGGTCAGGGATTTAACGAGCAGTACGTC.

This clone was seen a single time. The chain is built from TRBV6-5 and TRBJ1-1, with unresolved D. Germline V lookup: CDR1 MNHEY, CDR2 SVGAGI. V was trimmed by 8 bases and J by 7 bases, leaving 8 bases between them. This CDR3 spans 10 amino acids. Here the CDR3 reads CASSINEAFF. In DNA form, the CDR3 reads TGTGCCAGCTCTATAAATGAAGCTTTCTTT.

The rearrangement links TRBV4-3 to TRBJ2-7; D possibly corresponds to TRBD2 (6 bases). The CDR3 is 15 amino acids. Trimming took off 0 bases at V and 7 bases at J, with 16 bases between the two ends. The germline V gene has CDR1 LGHNA and CDR2 YSLEER. The CDR3 protein is CASSQDRILGREQYF. The CDR3 nucleotides are TGCGCCAGCAGCCAAGATCGTATTTTAGGGAGGGAGCAGTACTTC.

The rearrangement joins TRBV11-3 to TRBJ2-2, with D perhaps TRBD2 (6 bases). V lost 7 bases to trimming and J lost 3 bases, with 15 bases between them. CDR1 is SGHNT and CDR2 is YENEEA in the germline V gene. This CDR3 contains 15 residues. The CDR3, as DNA: TGTGCCAGCACTAAAGGGGAGGTGGACACCGGGGAGCTGTTTTTT. Amino acid sequence: CASTKGEVDTGELFF.